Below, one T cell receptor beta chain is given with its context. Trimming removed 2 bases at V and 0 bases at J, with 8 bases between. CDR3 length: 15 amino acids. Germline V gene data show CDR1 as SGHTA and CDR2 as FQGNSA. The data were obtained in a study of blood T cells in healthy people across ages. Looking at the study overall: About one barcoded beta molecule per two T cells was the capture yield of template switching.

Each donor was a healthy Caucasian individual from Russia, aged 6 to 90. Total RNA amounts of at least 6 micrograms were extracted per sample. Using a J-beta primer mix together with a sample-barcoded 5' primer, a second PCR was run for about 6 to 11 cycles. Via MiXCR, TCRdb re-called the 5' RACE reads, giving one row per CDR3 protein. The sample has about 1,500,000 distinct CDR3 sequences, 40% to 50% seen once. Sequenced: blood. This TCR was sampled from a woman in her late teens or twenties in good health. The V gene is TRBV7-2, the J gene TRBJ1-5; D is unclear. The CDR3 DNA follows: TGTGCCAGCAGCTTAATCGGGGATAGCAATCAGCCCCAGCATTTT. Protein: CASSLIGDSNQPQHF. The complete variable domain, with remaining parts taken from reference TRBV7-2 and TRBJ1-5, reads GAGVSQSPSNKVTEKGKDVELRCDPISGHTALYWYRQSLGQGLEFLIYFQGNSAPDKSGLPSDRFSAERTGGSVSTLTIQRTQQEDSAVYLCASSLIGDSNQPQHFGDGTRLSIL.